The rows below give T cell receptor beta chains drawn from one sample of a study of spatial heterogeneity in lung cancer. TCRdb itself ran the 5' RACE reads through MiXCR, one entry per CDR3 protein. The profile covers tens of thousands of distinct CDR3 sequences, with 8% to 13% appearing a single time and 28% taken by the ten largest. Sequences were derived from PBMCs, sampled at follow-up. Source of these receptors: a female donor with early-stage non-small cell lung cancer. Both conserved end residues are part of each CDR3.

V gene	J gene	CDR3 length	CDR3 protein
TRBV14	TRBJ2-3	13	CASSQIRTDTQYF
TRBV7-2	TRBJ2-3	15	CASSLRGGGADTQYF
TRBV19	TRBJ2-1	12	CATSSSYNEQFF
TRBV7-9	TRBJ1-1	12	CASSLDVSEAFF
TRBV6-2/TRBV6-3	TRBJ2-7	13	CASSRDRAGEQYF
TRBV20-1	TRBJ2-3	15	CSASGVMGDTDTQYF
TRBV6-5	TRBJ1-3	16	CASSRGGQLSGNTIYF
TRBV28	TRBJ2-3	15	CASSRTSGGRFTQYF
TRBV12-3/TRBV12-4	TRBJ1-2	14	CASSRDRFNYGYTF
TRBV10-3	TRBJ2-7	12	CAISEGWYEQYF
TRBV12-3/TRBV12-4	TRBJ2-1	13	CASSTRAEPKQFF
TRBV6-2/TRBV6-3	TRBJ2-3	18	CASSYPTWTSGRTDTQYF
TRBV28	TRBJ2-3	13	CASSLGPTDTQYF
TRBV29-1	TRBJ1-1	12	CSVVDGATEAFF
TRBV5-4	TRBJ2-6	12	CASFSGANVLTF
TRBV20-1	TRBJ1-1	11	CSARNPVQAFF
TRBV5-1	TRBJ2-7	14	CASSLGGLGYEQYF
TRBV7-2	TRBJ1-3	17	CASSLVEGRLSGNTIYF
TRBV19	TRBJ2-1	15	CASRGAGNSYNEQFF
TRBV7-2	TRBJ2-3	16	CASSLSYGGGTDTQYF
TRBV3-1	TRBJ1-1	14	CASSQEVGYTEAFF
TRBV10-3	TRBJ2-7	13	CAIGGQDRYEQYF
TRBV7-9	TRBJ1-6	14	CASSRDTNNSPLHF
TRBV29-1	TRBJ1-2	11	CTLEDGDGYTF
TRBV11-1	TRBJ2-2	15	CASSLARGNTGELFF
TRBV4-1	TRBJ2-4	15	CASSQERTTGDIQYF
TRBV29-1	TRBJ2-5	16	CSVELPEGGGLETQYF
TRBV7-8	TRBJ1-1	12	CASSSWGTEAFF
TRBV29-1	TRBJ1-4	13	CSVARHDNEKLFF
TRBV5-1	TRBJ2-2	15	CASRKTDTNTGELFF
TRBV5-1	TRBJ2-1	16	CASSSSSGGVQDEQFF
TRBV20-1	TRBJ1-1	16	CSARDWVGSPNTEAFF
TRBV28	TRBJ2-7	13	CASSPGGIYEQYF
TRBV28	TRBJ1-5	15	CASSLGRLATQPQHF
TRBV3-1	TRBJ2-7	14	CASSHSGQGFEQYF
TRBV28	TRBJ2-7	14	CASSPQGGSYEQYF
TRBV7-9	TRBJ2-7	15	CASSSQTKGAYEQYF
TRBV5-4	TRBJ2-3	18	CASSSRWGLAGEADTQYF
TRBV20-1	TRBJ2-3	13	CSAREIPLGTQYF
TRBV5-1	TRBJ2-1	15	CASSLSAGGYNEQFF
TRBV7-9	TRBJ2-3	17	CASSYPIDGNLGDTQYF
TRBV20-1	TRBJ1-2	14	CSAGDPIGGYGYTF
TRBV18	TRBJ1-2	11	CASSPSSGYTF
TRBV29-1	TRBJ2-7	14	CSVVPGQGVYEQYF
TRBV7-2	TRBJ1-4	17	CASSLGVRGRANEKLFF
TRBV7-9	TRBJ2-7	12	CASSTDSYEQYF
TRBV18	TRBJ2-1	14	CASSPEWEDNEQFF
TRBV29-1	TRBJ2-1	12	CSVESSFNEQFF